The 32 T cell receptor beta chains in this list originate from one sample, sequenced in a study of blood T cell repertoires in COVID-19. Assay: immunoSEQ multiplex PCR; the TCRdb copy retains only in-frame clones and omits some. The data hold about 150,000 clones, with about 89% observed a single time. Sample: peripheral blood. The receptors were gathered from a man aged 50 to 59 who had recovered from COVID-19.

The chain uses TRBV12-3 or TRBV12-4 and TRBJ2-7, with 9 bases fitting TRBD2. CDR3 length: 12 residues. Trimming at V came to 6 bases and at J to 5 bases, leaving 2 bases not matched to a gene. As DNA, the CDR3 is TGTGCCAGCAGCAGCGGGGGGCACGAGCAGTACTTC. Amino acids: CASSSGGHEQYF.

This chain uses TRBV6-2 or TRBV6-3 with TRBJ1-1, with unresolved D. The CDR3 has 11 residues. Trimming shortened V by 5 bases and J by 6 bases, and 7 bases separated the two germline ends. The germline gives CDR1 MNHEY, CDR2 SVGEGT. The CDR3 nucleotides are TGTGCCAGCAGTCGCGGCCCTGAAGCTTTCTTT. Protein: CASSRGPEAFF.

The CDR3 protein is CASRSGQGFSYNSPLHF. DNA for the CDR3: TGTGCCAGCAGGTCCGGACAGGGATTCTCCTATAATTCACCCCTCCACTTT. This rearrangement joins TRBV27 to TRBJ1-6; 8 nucleotides match TRBD1. The CDR3 loop spans 17 amino acids. Per the germline V gene, CDR1 is MNHEY and CDR2 is SMNVEV (reference sequence). Germline trimming cut 6 bases from V and 0 bases from J; bases unmatched to any gene: 7.

V gene TRBV10-1 combines with J gene TRBJ2-5; 7 positions agree with TRBD1. J gave up 4 bases and V 0 bases, and 5 bases lay outside the gene matches. The CDR3 contains 15 residues. CDR1 is WNHNN, CDR2 SYGVQD, per germline (reference sequence). The CDR3 nucleotides are TGCGCCAGCAGTGAGTCCAACACAGGGGTAGAGACCCAGTACTTC. It yields the protein CASSESNTGVETQYF.

This chain connects TRBV29-1 to TRBJ1-1; no clear D. The germline V and J ends were trimmed by 3 bases and 4 bases, with 15 bases remaining between them. The CDR3 totals 14 residues. Per the germline V gene, CDR1 is SQVTM and CDR2 is ANQGSEA. CDR3 nucleotides: TGCAGCGTTGACATCGGGAGCTTGGGCACTGAAGCTTTCTTT. This gives the protein CSVDIGSLGTEAFF.

This clone has only one observation. V and J are TRBV7-2 and TRBJ1-1; D call uncertain. The CDR3 runs to 14 residues. The germline gives CDR1 SGHTA, CDR2 FQGNSA. Trimming took 0 bases from V and 1 from J, leaving 6 bases between them. This CDR3 reads CASSLAYTNTEAFF. The CDR3 coding sequence is TGTGCCAGCAGCTTAGCGTACACGAACACTGAAGCTTTCTTT.

The chain couples TRBV6-2 or TRBV6-3 to TRBJ1-1; 8 bases align to TRBD1. Germline V gives CDR1 MNHEY, CDR2 SVGEGT. There are 16 residues in the CDR3. The trim removed 6 bases at V and 4 bases at J, leaving 13 bases unmatched. DNA of the CDR3: TGTGCCAGCAGCCACGGCCGGGACAGGAGATTCACTGAAGCTTTCTTT. It yields the protein CASSHGRDRRFTEAFF.

The gene calls are TRBV6-6 and TRBJ2-1; a weak D match, TRBD2 (6 bases). Trimming stripped 2 bases from V and 10 bases from J, with 18 bases between. The germline CDR1 and CDR2 sequences are MNHNY and SVGAGI (reference sequence). The CDR3 has 15 residues. The CDR3 coding sequence is TGTGCCAGCAGTTACGGCGGGGACGGACTAAGCGAGCAGTTCTTC. Translation: CASSYGGDGLSEQFF.

The V gene is TRBV14, the J gene TRBJ2-2; 13 bases fit TRBD2. V trimming: 0 bases; J trimming: 5 bases; junction bases outside the gene matches: 6. This CDR3 has 18 residues. From germline, CDR1 is SGHDN and CDR2 FVKESK. The CDR3 coding sequence is TGTGCCAGCAGCCAAGATGAATTGGGACTAGCGGGAACCGGGGAGCTGTTTTTT. Translation gives CASSQDELGLAGTGELFF.

This clone has a single count. The chain joins TRBV6-2 or TRBV6-3 to TRBJ2-3; D call uncertain. Between the trimmed V and J ends, which lost 2 bases and 0 bases, there was a span of 6 bases. CDR1 and CDR2 from the germline V gene are MNHEY and SVGEGT. The CDR3 loop spans 14 amino acids. The CDR3: CASSYGISTDTQYF. The DNA for the CDR3 is TGTGCCAGCAGTTACGGCATCAGCACAGATACGCAGTATTTT.

The J gene is TRBJ2-7, the V gene TRBV19; 10 bases match TRBD2. After removal of 3 bases from V and 5 bases from J, the junction contained 7 bases not matched to a gene. The CDR3 covers 15 residues. Germline-derived CDR1 and CDR2 are LNHDA and SQIVND (reference sequence). The CDR3 bases are TGTGCCAGTAGTATCCAAGCGGGGGGGCTGGACGAGCAGTACTTC. Its translation: CASSIQAGGLDEQYF.

V gene TRBV6-5 combines with J gene TRBJ1-6, with D perhaps matching TRBD1 (6 bases). Trimming removed 6 bases at V and 10 bases at J, with 16 bases between. There are 14 residues in the CDR3. Germline CDR1 is MNHEY and CDR2 is SVGAGI. The CDR3: CASSHTGFGSPLHF. The CDR3 DNA sequence: TGTGCCAGCAGCCACACAGGGTTCGGCTCACCCCTCCACTTT.

The chain uses TRBV19 and TRBJ2-7; tentative D call: TRBD2 (6 bases). The CDR3 spans 14 residues. V lost 5 bases and J 1 base, leaving 12 bases between the germline ends. The germline CDR1 and CDR2 sequences are LNHDA and SQIVND (reference sequence). In DNA form, the CDR3 reads TGTGCCAGTAGTCCTGCTAGCGTGTCCTACGAGCAGTACTTC. Translated, it gives CASSPASVSYEQYF.

The rearrangement links TRBV4-3 to TRBJ2-3; D is uncertain. CDR1 is LGHNA, CDR2 YSLEER, per germline. Trimming stripped 1 base from V and 2 bases from J, with 10 bases between. The CDR3 has 15 residues. The CDR3 region is CASSQVIGDTDTQYF. The CDR3 DNA follows: TGCGCCAGCAGCCAAGTGATCGGAGACACAGATACGCAGTATTTT.

This clone has just a few counts. The chain couples TRBV5-1 to TRBJ1-6, with D perhaps TRBD1 (6 bases). This CDR3 spans 16 amino acids. Trimming took off 0 bases at V and 10 bases at J, with 17 bases between the two ends. Germline V CDR1 and CDR2: SGHRS, YFSETQ. The CDR3 is CASSLEGQGTASPLHF. In DNA form, the CDR3 reads TGCGCCAGCAGCTTGGAAGGGCAGGGGACGGCCTCACCCCTCCACTTT.

This rearrangement joins TRBV19 to TRBJ2-3; 8 bases match TRBD2. CDR1 LNHDA and CDR2 SQIVND come from the germline V gene (reference sequence). The V and J ends lost 5 bases and 0 bases, in that order; junction bases with no gene match: 4. This CDR3 has 15 residues. In nucleotides, the CDR3 is TGTGCCAGTAGTCTCGGGGGGGTGAGCACAGATACGCAGTATTTT. Translation gives CASSLGGVSTDTQYF. Full variable domain (rest looked up from reference TRBV19 and TRBJ2-3): DGGITQSPKYLFRKEGQNVTLSCEQNLNHDAMYWYRQDPGQGLRLIYYSQIVNDFQKGDIAEGYSVSREKKESFPLTVTSAQKNPTAFYLCASSLGGVSTDTQYFGPGTRLTVL.

The chain uses TRBV5-4 and TRBJ2-1, with D tentatively TRBD1 (6 bases). Trimming stripped 1 base from V and 5 bases from J, with 7 bases between. Germline values: CDR1 SGHNT, CDR2 YYREEE (reference sequence). The CDR3 extends over 13 amino acids. The CDR3 DNA reads as TGTGCCAGCAGCTTGACAGGGAACAATGAGCAGTTCTTC. It translates to CASSLTGNNEQFF.

In its sample, this clone was seen once. V gene TRBV29-1 combines with J gene TRBJ1-5, with TRBD1 matching 8 bases. CDR1 is SQVTM, CDR2 ANQGSEA, per germline. After removal of 8 bases from V and 7 bases from J, the junction contained 22 bases not matched to a gene. There are 17 residues in the CDR3. CDR3 coding DNA: TGCAGCCCCCAGGGAGGACAGGGTAGAATCAAAGGGCAGCCCCAGCATTTT. It codes for CSPQGGQGRIKGQPQHF.

The chain combines TRBV7-6 with TRBJ2-7; TRBD1 is a possible D gene (5 bases). Trimming left V 1 base short and J 3 bases short, with 13 bases between. Germline CDR1 is SGHVS and CDR2 is FNYEAQ. The CDR3 totals 15 residues. CDR3 loop: CASSLGAGQLYEQYF. Written as DNA, the CDR3 is TGTGCCAGCAGCTTAGGTGCAGGGCAGCTCTACGAGCAGTACTTC.

The chain is built from TRBV7-8 and TRBJ2-7, with D tentatively TRBD2 (5 bases). V lost 4 bases and J lost 4, with 11 bases in between. Germline CDR1 reads SGHVS; CDR2 reads FQNEAQ. The CDR3 has 13 amino acids. The CDR3 loop is CASSSSGSYEQYF. The CDR3 DNA sequence: TGTGCCAGCAGCTCATCTGGGAGTTACGAGCAGTACTTC.

This rearrangement joins TRBV9 to TRBJ1-2; TRBD1 agrees at 7 bases. CDR1 is SGDLS and CDR2 is YYNGEE in the germline V gene. The J segment lost 4 bases and the V segment lost 5 bases, leaving 8 bases of the junction unmatched. The CDR3 spans 14 residues. The CDR3 coding sequence is TGTGCCAGCAGTGGGGACAGTCGTGGCTATGGCTACACCTTC. Residues: CASSGDSRGYGYTF.

By frequency in the sample, this clone is medium-sized (0.01 to 0.1%). The chain joins TRBV5-1 to TRBJ2-3, with D possibly TRBD2 on 5 matching bases. V was shortened by 0 bases and J by 0 bases, with 11 bases between the two germline ends. This CDR3 contains 16 residues. Germline V lookup: CDR1 SGHRS, CDR2 YFSETQ. CDR3 region: CASSLVLGPSTDTQYF. CDR3 coding DNA: TGCGCCAGCAGCTTGGTACTAGGCCCTAGCACAGATACGCAGTATTTT.

V and J are TRBV5-8 and TRBJ1-2, with a tentative D call TRBD1 (5 bases). V gave up 4 bases and J gave up 1 base, with 8 bases separating them. This CDR3 has 13 residues. The germline gives CDR1 SGHTS, CDR2 YDEGEE. CDR3: CASSIDSNYGYTF. The CDR3 DNA reads TGTGCCAGCAGCATTGACAGTAACTATGGCTACACCTTC.

The V and J genes are TRBV9 and TRBJ1-1; D gene unclear. Per the germline V gene, CDR1 is SGDLS and CDR2 is YYNGEE. Trimming took off 1 base at V and 2 bases at J, with 6 bases between the two ends. This CDR3 has 13 amino acids. The CDR3 DNA reads TGTGCCAGCAGCGTAAGAGTTAACACTGAAGCTTTCTTT. This codes for CASSVRVNTEAFF.

J is TRBJ2-1 and V is TRBV5-1; 7 nucleotides align to TRBD1. The trim removed 6 bases at V and 7 bases at J, leaving 7 bases unmatched. This CDR3 region has 13 residues. Germline CDR1 reads SGHRS; CDR2 reads YFSETQ. The chain's CDR3 is CASTGRGLNEQFF. As DNA, the CDR3 is TGCGCCAGCACCGGTAGGGGGCTAAATGAGCAGTTCTTC.

The chain joins TRBV10-2 to TRBJ2-7; TRBD1 aligns across 11 bases. CDR1 is WSHSY, CDR2 SAAADI, per germline. Trimming removed 6 bases from V and 6 bases from J; junction bases left unmatched: 7. The CDR3 loop spans 14 amino acids. CDR3 nucleotides: TGCGCCAGCAGGTCCCGGACAGGGGGCTTCGAGCAGTACTTC. Residues: CASRSRTGGFEQYF.

The chain couples TRBV4-3 to TRBJ2-2, with D perhaps matching TRBD2 (8 bases). From germline, CDR1 is LGHNA and CDR2 YSLEER. This CDR3 region has 17 residues. Trimming stripped 3 bases from V and 2 bases from J, with 16 bases between. CDR3 coding DNA: TGCGCCAGCAGCCACTCGGGAGGGGGCCTCAACACCGGGGAGCTGTTTTTT. The encoded protein is CASSHSGGGLNTGELFF.

The chain recombines TRBV19 with TRBJ1-3, with 7 positions matching TRBD1. CDR1 is LNHDA, CDR2 SQIVND, per germline (reference sequence). V lost 8 bases to trimming and J lost 0 bases; unmatched junction nucleotides: 13. This CDR3 has 17 amino acids. The chain's CDR3 is CASSERTGSFSGNTIYF. The DNA for the CDR3 is TGTGCCAGTTCCGAGCGGACAGGCTCGTTCTCTGGAAACACCATATATTTT.

CDR3 DNA sequence: TGTGCCGTACGAGCGGTGGGGGCCAACACCGGGGAGCTGTTTTTT. This codes for CAVRAVGANTGELFF. The V gene is TRBV19, the J gene TRBJ2-2; D is perhaps TRBD1 (6 bases). CDR1 and CDR2 from the germline V gene are LNHDA and SQIVND (reference sequence). Trimming shortened V by 11 bases and J by 2 bases, and 18 bases separated the two germline ends. The CDR3 runs 15 residues.

This clone was observed a single time. The rearrangement links TRBV29-1 to TRBJ1-1; D is undetermined. CDR1 is SQVTM and CDR2 is ANQGSEA in the germline V gene. The CDR3 has 13 residues. With 2 bases removed from V and 6 bases from J, the gap between germline ends came to 13 bases. In nucleotides, the CDR3 is TGCAGCGTTGAACCAGGTTTGATGGCTGAAGCTTTCTTT. Amino acids: CSVEPGLMAEAFF.

This sequence joins TRBV19 and TRBJ2-2; TRBD2 agrees at 9 bases. The trim removed 6 bases at V and 6 bases at J, leaving 8 bases unmatched. CDR3 length: 15 residues. CDR1 is LNHDA and CDR2 is SQIVND in the germline V gene (reference sequence). The CDR3 region is CASRERGAGAGELFF. Here the CDR3 DNA reads TGTGCCAGTAGAGAGCGGGGGGCTGGGGCCGGGGAGCTGTTTTTT.

This clone was detected only once. The rearrangement joins TRBV11-3 to TRBJ1-1; TRBD1 might be the D (6 bases). In germline, CDR1 is SGHNT, CDR2 YENEEA. CDR3 length: 14 amino acids. Trimming stripped 7 bases from V and 8 bases from J, with 20 bases between. For the CDR3, the DNA is TGTGCCAGCACCATTACATCAGGGGCTGAAGAAGCTTTCTTT. It yields the protein CASTITSGAEEAFF.